One and the same sample provided the 15 T cell receptor beta chains below, sequenced in a study of EBV T-cell therapy then PD-1 blockade in nasopharyngeal carcinoma. Generated by immunoSEQ multiplex PCR, the TCRdb table keeps only in-frame clones and is missing some. The sample shows about 19,000 clones, roughly 84% of them seen only once. These TCRs' antigens remain unknown. Treatment here: AdE1-LMPpoly-expanded autologous EBV-specific T-cell therapy followed by anti-PD-1 nivolumab. The source was CD8+ T cells from blood, collected between days 25 and 35 from a patient whose treatment included autologous EBV-specific T cells and nivolumab. The receptors here all came from a man aged 35 to 55 with nasopharyngeal carcinoma.

V is TRBV24-1 and J is TRBJ1-5; no firm D call. The CDR3 has 14 residues. Germline CDR1 is KGHDR and CDR2 is SFDVKD. Trimming stripped 9 bases from V and 2 bases from J, with 13 bases between. Written as DNA, the CDR3 is TGTGCCACCTCCGGCCACCTTGGCAATCAGCCCCAGCATTTT. Protein product: CATSGHLGNQPQHF.

The genes are TRBV6-6 and TRBJ1-1; weak D call: TRBD1 (5 bases). Trimming took off 5 bases at V and 5 bases at J, with 15 bases between the two ends. The germline CDR1 and CDR2 sequences are MNHNY and SVGAGI (reference sequence). The CDR3 is 14 amino acids. In DNA, the CDR3 is TGTGCCAGCAGTAAGGGACGGCCGGGGACTGAAGCTTTCTTT. It yields the protein CASSKGRPGTEAFF.

This clone is medium-sized in the sample. This CDR3 is also generated by other DNA sequences in the sample. The chain recombines TRBV15 with TRBJ2-5; D might be TRBD1 (6 bases). This CDR3 region has 13 residues. Per the germline V gene, CDR1 is LNHNV and CDR2 is YYDKDF (reference sequence). With 3 bases removed from V and 4 bases from J, the gap between germline ends came to 9 bases. CDR3 DNA: TGTGCCACCAGCAGTGAAGGGGGAGAGACCCAGTACTTC. Protein sequence: CATSSEGGETQYF.

The chain is built from TRBV10-3 and TRBJ2-7; D is unclear. Germline V gene sequence: CDR1 ENHRY, CDR2 SYGVKD. V was clipped by 0 bases and J by 3 bases, with 15 bases between them. There are 16 residues in the CDR3. The CDR3 DNA is TGTGCCATCAGTGAGTCAGGCAGGCCGGAATACTACGAGCAGTACTTC. This sequence encodes CAISESGRPEYYEQYF.

This clone came up a few times. The gene calls are TRBV7-9 and TRBJ1-1; 7 nucleotides agree with TRBD1. Unmatched junction bases numbered 9, after V lost 4 bases and J lost 4 bases. The CDR3 length is 15 residues. Germline V lookup: CDR1 SEHNR, CDR2 FQNEAQ (reference sequence). In DNA form, the CDR3 reads TGTGCCAGCAGCTCAAGACAGGGTGAGGGCACTGAAGCTTTCTTT. Protein product: CASSSRQGEGTEAFF.

The chain is built from TRBV30 and TRBJ1-1, with 7 nucleotides matching TRBD1. CDR1 is GTSNPN, CDR2 SVGIG, per germline (reference sequence). V lost 7 bases, J lost 1 base, and 6 bases stayed unmatched. The CDR3 extends over 13 amino acids. Here the CDR3 reads CASRRQGNTEAFF. The DNA for the CDR3 is TGTGCCTCCCGCAGACAGGGGAACACTGAAGCTTTCTTT.

The V gene is TRBV9, the J gene TRBJ2-2; 9 nucleotides align to TRBD1. Germline V gene sequence: CDR1 SGDLS, CDR2 YYNGEE. V shed 3 bases, J shed 4 bases, and the junction held 7 bases outside the gene matches. CDR3 length equals 16 residues. The CDR3 region is CASSADDRGGTGELFF. In DNA form, the CDR3 reads TGTGCCAGCAGCGCGGACGACAGGGGGGGCACCGGGGAGCTGTTTTTT. Full variable domain (outside the CDR3, taken from reference TRBV9 and TRBJ2-2): DSGVTQTPKHLITATGQRVTLRCSPRSGDLSVYWYQQSLDQGLQFLIQYYNGEERAKGNILERFSAQQFPDLHSELNLSSLELGDSALYFCASSADDRGGTGELFFGEGSRLTVL.

This clone was observed a single time. The gene calls are TRBV24-1 and TRBJ2-7; the match to TRBD1 covers 7 bases. Per the germline V gene, CDR1 is KGHDR and CDR2 is SFDVKD. Losses at the gene ends were 9 bases for V and 0 bases for J; bases not matched to a gene: 10. The CDR3 covers 15 residues. In DNA, the CDR3 is TGTGCCACCTCTAGAGGACAGGAACTCTCCTACGAGCAGTACTTC. Residues: CATSRGQELSYEQYF.

By sample share, this clone is medium-sized. DNA of the CDR3: TGCGCCAGCAGCCAAGCAGAGACACAATACGAGCAGTACTTC. Encoded protein: CASSQAETQYEQYF. This chain joins TRBV4-1 and TRBJ2-7; no clear D. The length of the CDR3 is 14 residues. Between the trimmed V and J ends, which lost 1 base and 4 bases, there was a span of 11 bases. The germline gives CDR1 MGHRA, CDR2 YSYEKL.

The rearrangement links TRBV6-5 to TRBJ1-1, with D unresolved. The V end lost 4 bases, the J end lost 0 bases, and 9 bases lay between the germline ends. The germline V gene has CDR1 MNHEY and CDR2 SVGAGI. The CDR3 has 14 residues. The CDR3 reads CASSWSGLNTEAFF. The CDR3 nucleotides are TGTGCCAGCAGTTGGTCCGGATTGAACACTGAAGCTTTCTTT.

The V gene is TRBV7-9, the J gene TRBJ2-1, with TRBD1 identical over 7 bases. Germline assignment: CDR1 SEHNR and CDR2 FQNEAQ (reference sequence). CDR3 size: 14 residues. After removal of 2 bases from V and 4 bases from J, the junction contained 2 bases not matched to a gene. CDR3 DNA: TGTGCCAGCAGCTTATGGGGACAGTACAATGAGCAGTTCTTC. It translates to CASSLWGQYNEQFF.

The chain carries TRBV13 and TRBJ2-1, with unresolved D. Trimming removed 0 bases at V and 9 bases at J, with 3 bases between. The CDR3 contains 11 residues. Germline CDR1 reads PRHDT; CDR2 reads FYEKMQ (reference sequence). This CDR3 is CASSLGGEQFF. CDR3 in DNA: TGTGCCAGCAGCTTAGGTGGTGAGCAGTTCTTC.

The chain joins TRBV7-3 to TRBJ2-3; 9 positions match TRBD1. CDR3 length: 18 residues. J gave up 2 bases and V 2 bases, and 11 bases lay outside the gene matches. Germline lookup yields CDR1 SGHTA and CDR2 FQGTGA. Here the CDR3 DNA reads TGTGCCAGCAGCTTAGCGCCGGGACAGGGTAGACCCACAGATACGCAGTATTTT. Translated, it gives CASSLAPGQGRPTDTQYF.

In its sample, this clone was seen once. The rearrangement uses TRBV12-3 or TRBV12-4 and TRBJ2-1; tentative D call: TRBD1 (5 bases). There are 11 residues in the CDR3. V shed 3 bases and J shed 14 bases, with 11 bases lying between them. The CDR3 coding sequence is TGTGCCAGCAGTTTCTCAGGGATCAAGTTCTTC. It yields the protein CASSFSGIKFF.

This chain connects TRBV2 to TRBJ1-1; D unresolved. Germline CDR1 reads SNHLY; CDR2 reads FYNNEI. V was trimmed by 3 bases and J by 1 base, leaving 3 bases between them. The CDR3 contains 12 residues. CDR3 nucleotides: TGTGCCAGCAGTGATGAGAACACTGAAGCTTTCTTT. Translating it yields CASSDENTEAFF.